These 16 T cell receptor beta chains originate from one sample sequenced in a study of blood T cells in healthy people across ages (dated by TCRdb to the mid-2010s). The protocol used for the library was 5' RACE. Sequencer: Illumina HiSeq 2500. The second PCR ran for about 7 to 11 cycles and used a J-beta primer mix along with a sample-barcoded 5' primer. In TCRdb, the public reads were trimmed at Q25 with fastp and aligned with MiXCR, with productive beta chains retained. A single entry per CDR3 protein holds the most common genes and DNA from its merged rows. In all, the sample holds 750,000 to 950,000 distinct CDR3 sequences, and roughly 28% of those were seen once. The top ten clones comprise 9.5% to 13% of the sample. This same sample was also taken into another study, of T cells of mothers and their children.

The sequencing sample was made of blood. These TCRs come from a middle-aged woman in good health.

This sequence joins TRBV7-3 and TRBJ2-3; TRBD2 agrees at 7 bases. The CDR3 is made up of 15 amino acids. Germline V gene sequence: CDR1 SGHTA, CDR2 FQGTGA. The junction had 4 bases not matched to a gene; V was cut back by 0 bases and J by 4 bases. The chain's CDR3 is CASSLTGGVADTQYF. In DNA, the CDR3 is TGTGCCAGCAGCTTAACGGGGGGGGTCGCAGATACGCAGTATTTT.

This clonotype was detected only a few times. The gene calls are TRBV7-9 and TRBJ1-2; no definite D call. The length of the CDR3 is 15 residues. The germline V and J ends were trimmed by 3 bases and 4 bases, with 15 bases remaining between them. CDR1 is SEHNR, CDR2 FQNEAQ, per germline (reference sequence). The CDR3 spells CASSLGGATSYGYTF. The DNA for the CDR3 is TGTGCCAGCAGCTTGGGCGGAGCGACCAGCTATGGCTACACCTTC.

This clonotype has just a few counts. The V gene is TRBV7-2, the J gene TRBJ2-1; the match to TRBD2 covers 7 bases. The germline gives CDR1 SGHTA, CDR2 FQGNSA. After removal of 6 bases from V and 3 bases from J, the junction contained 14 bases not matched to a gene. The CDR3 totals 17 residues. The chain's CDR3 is CASRMPGRASGYNEQFF. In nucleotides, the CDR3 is TGTGCCAGCAGAATGCCAGGTAGGGCTAGCGGCTACAATGAGCAGTTCTTC.

The CDR3 DNA reads as TGCAGTGCTACCCTCGGGTATGGCTACACCTTC. The encoded protein is CSATLGYGYTF. J is TRBJ1-2 and V is TRBV20-1; no clear D. Trimming shortened V by 4 bases and J by 5 bases, and 8 bases separated the two germline ends. The CDR3 has 11 amino acids. Germline loops: CDR1 DFQATT, CDR2 SNEGSKA (reference sequence).

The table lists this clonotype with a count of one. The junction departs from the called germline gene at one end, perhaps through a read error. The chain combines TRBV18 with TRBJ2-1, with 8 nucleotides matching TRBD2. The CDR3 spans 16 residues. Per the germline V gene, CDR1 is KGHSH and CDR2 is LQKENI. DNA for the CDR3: TGTGCCAGCTCACCATTGAGGACTAGCCTGGACAAAGAGCAGTTCTTC. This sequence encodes CASSPLRTSLDKEQFF.

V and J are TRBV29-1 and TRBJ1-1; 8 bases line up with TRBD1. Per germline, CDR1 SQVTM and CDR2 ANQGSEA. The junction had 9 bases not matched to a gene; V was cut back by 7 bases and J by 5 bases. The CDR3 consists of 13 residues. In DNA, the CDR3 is TGCAGCGATGACAGGGGAGGGGGGACTGAAGCTTTCTTT. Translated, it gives CSDDRGGGTEAFF. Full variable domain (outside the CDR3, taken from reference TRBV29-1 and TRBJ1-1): SAVISQKPSRDICQRGTSLTIQCQVDSQVTMMFWYRQQPGQSLTLIATANQGSEATYESGFVIDKFPISRPNLTFSTLTVSNMSPEDSSIYLCSDDRGGGTEAFFGQGTRLTVV.

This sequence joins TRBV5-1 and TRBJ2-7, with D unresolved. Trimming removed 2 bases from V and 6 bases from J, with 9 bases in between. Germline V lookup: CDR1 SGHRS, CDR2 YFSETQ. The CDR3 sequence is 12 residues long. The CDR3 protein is CASSFSSREQYF. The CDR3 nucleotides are TGCGCCAGCAGCTTCTCAAGTCGCGAGCAGTACTTC.

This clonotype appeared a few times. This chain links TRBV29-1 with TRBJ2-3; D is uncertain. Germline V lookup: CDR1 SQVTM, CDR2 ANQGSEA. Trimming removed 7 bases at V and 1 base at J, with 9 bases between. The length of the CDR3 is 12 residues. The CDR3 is CSAPAGTDTQYF. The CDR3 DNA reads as TGCAGCGCGCCAGCAGGCACAGATACGCAGTATTTT.

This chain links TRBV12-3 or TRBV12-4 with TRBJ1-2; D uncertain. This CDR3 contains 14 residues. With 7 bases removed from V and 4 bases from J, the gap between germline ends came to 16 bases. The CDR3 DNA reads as TGTGCCAGCAACTTTGGAGGAGGACGCTATGGCTACACCTTC. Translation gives CASNFGGGRYGYTF.

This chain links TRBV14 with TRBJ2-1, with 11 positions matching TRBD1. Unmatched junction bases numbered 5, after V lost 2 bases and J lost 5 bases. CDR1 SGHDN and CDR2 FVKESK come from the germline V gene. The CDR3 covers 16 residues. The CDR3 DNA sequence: TGTGCCAGCAGCCAATTGGGACAGGGGGTGAACAATGAGCAGTTCTTC. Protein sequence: CASSQLGQGVNNEQFF.

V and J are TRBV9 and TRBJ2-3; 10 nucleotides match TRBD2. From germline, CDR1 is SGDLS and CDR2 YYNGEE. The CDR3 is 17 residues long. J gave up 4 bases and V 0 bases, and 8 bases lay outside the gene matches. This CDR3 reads CASSVVASGGWADTQYF. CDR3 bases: TGTGCCAGCAGCGTAGTGGCTAGCGGGGGATGGGCAGATACGCAGTATTTT.

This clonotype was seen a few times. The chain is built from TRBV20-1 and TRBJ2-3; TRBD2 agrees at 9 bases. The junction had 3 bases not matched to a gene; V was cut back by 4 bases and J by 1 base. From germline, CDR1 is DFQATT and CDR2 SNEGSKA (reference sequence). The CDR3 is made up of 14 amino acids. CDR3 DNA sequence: TGCAGTGCTACCCGGACTAGCGGCACAGATACGCAGTATTTT. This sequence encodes CSATRTSGTDTQYF.

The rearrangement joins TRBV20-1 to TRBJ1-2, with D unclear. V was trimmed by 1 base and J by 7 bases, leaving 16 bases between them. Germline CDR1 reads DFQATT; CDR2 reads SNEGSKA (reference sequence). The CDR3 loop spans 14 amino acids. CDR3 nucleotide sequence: TGCAGTGCTAGAGGGCTAAGGGAGGCGGGTGGCTACACCTTC. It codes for CSARGLREAGGYTF.

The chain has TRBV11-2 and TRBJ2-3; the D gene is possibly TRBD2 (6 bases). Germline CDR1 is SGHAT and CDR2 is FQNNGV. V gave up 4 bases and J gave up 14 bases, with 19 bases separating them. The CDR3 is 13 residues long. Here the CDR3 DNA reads TGTGCCAGCAGCTCGAACCGGGACTTCACACCGTATTTT. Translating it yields CASSSNRDFTPYF.

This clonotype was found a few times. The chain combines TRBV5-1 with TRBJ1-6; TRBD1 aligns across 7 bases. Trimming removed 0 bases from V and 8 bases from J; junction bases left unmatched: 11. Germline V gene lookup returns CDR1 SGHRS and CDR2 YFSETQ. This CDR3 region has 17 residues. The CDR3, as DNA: TGCGCCAGCAGCTTGGAGTCCCAGGGGGGCGATTATTCACCCCTCCACTTT. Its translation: CASSLESQGGDYSPLHF.

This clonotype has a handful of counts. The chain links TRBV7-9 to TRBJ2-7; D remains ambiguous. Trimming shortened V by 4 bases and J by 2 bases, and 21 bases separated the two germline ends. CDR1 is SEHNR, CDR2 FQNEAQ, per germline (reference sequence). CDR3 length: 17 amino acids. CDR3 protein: CASSSSVSQWSPYEQYF. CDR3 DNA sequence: TGTGCCAGCAGCTCCTCAGTGTCCCAGTGGAGCCCCTACGAGCAGTACTTC. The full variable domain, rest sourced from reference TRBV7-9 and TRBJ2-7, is DTGVSQNPRHKITKRGQNVTFRCDPISEHNRLYWYRQTLGQGPEFLTYFQNEAQLEKSRLLSDRFSAERPKGSFSTLEIQRTEQGDSAMYLCASSSSVSQWSPYEQYFGPGTRLTVT.